The 13 T cell receptor beta chains below all came from one sample that was sequenced in a study of T-cell memory formation after mild COVID-19 (dated by TCRdb to the early 2020s). Receptor amplification or capture employed 5' RACE. The reads were generated on an Illumina NovaSeq 6000. Using fastp trimming at Q25 and MiXCR clonotype assembly, TCRdb reanalyzed the public sequencing data and kept in-frame beta chains. When rows share a CDR3 protein, they turn into one entry using the most common DNA and genes. The sample table records 25,000 to 30,000 distinct CDR3 sequences; 12% of these occur just once. The leading ten clones occupy 13% to 15% of the sample. The sequencing input was PBMCs or a T cell subset sorted from them (not recorded which). The origin of the receptors is an adult woman who had mild COVID-19 (a few samples of this study predate the infection). The sample titles of this study are shuffled in the database, so cell type and time point are left out; the donor was told from shared clones.

This clonotype was counted at least ten times. J is TRBJ2-7 and V is TRBV27, with 8 nucleotides matching TRBD1. The V gene's germline CDR1 is MNHEY and CDR2 SMNVEV (reference sequence). V shed 7 bases, J shed 4 bases, and the junction held 9 bases outside the gene matches. The CDR3 covers 14 residues. The CDR3 loop is CASIGQGFPYEQYF. DNA for the CDR3: TGTGCCAGCATCGGACAGGGATTCCCTTACGAGCAGTACTTC.

This clonotype was detected ten times or more. V usage is TRBV7-3 and J usage is TRBJ2-1; TRBD2 agrees at 9 bases. The V gene end was trimmed by 0 bases and the J gene end by 5 bases; junction bases not matched to a gene: 8. Per the germline V gene, CDR1 is SGHTA and CDR2 is FQGTGA. The length of the CDR3 is 17 residues. CDR3 nucleotide sequence: TGTGCCAGCAGCTTAACGTCAGGCGGGAGGGCCGACAATGAGCAGTTCTTC. It encodes CASSLTSGGRADNEQFF.

This clonotype was counted many times. The V and J genes are TRBV20-1 and TRBJ2-7; D tentatively fits TRBD1 or TRBD2 (5 bases each). V was pared by 6 bases and J by 6 bases, with 15 bases between. Germline V gene lookup returns CDR1 DFQATT and CDR2 SNEGSKA (reference sequence). CDR3 size: 12 residues. The CDR3 bases are TGCAGTGCGGACGTGAGGGGCATCGAGCAGTACTTC. It codes for CSADVRGIEQYF.

This clonotype was seen repeatedly, ten times or more. A read error is possible here, since a much larger clone lies one base away. The genes are TRBV3-1 and TRBJ1-2, with no clear D. The CDR3 is 13 residues long. CDR1 is LGHDT and CDR2 is YNNKEL in the germline V gene (reference sequence). The CDR3 spells CASSQDLVDGHTF. Here the CDR3 DNA reads TGTGCCAGCAGCCAAGATCTAGTGGATGGCCACACCTTC.

This clonotype is labeled medium-sized. V and J are TRBV5-4 and TRBJ1-2, with a weak D call TRBD1 (5 bases). This CDR3 comprises 14 residues. Germline V gene lookup returns CDR1 SGHNT and CDR2 YYREEE (reference sequence). The V gene lost 0 bases and the J gene lost 6 bases, with 12 bases spanning the gap. The DNA for the CDR3 is TGTGCCAGCAGCTTGGGCCAGGGAGGGAATGGCTACACCTTC. This gives the protein CASSLGQGGNGYTF.

In this sample, this clonotype turned up many times. This chain connects TRBV5-1 to TRBJ1-1; D might be TRBD1 (5 bases). The V gene lost 0 bases and the J gene lost 8 bases, with 14 bases spanning the gap. Per the germline V gene, CDR1 is SGHRS and CDR2 is YFSETQ. The CDR3 is made up of 14 amino acids. CDR3 nucleotides: TGCGCCAGCAGCTTGGGTATGGGGCAAAAGGAAGCTTTCTTT. Translating gives CASSLGMGQKEAFF.

This clonotype was observed at least ten times. This rearrangement joins TRBV4-2 to TRBJ1-6, with 9 bases matching TRBD1. Germline CDR1 LGHNA, CDR2 YNFKEQ. V lost 2 bases to trimming and J lost 8 bases; unmatched junction nucleotides: 4. CDR3 length: 15 amino acids. In DNA form, the CDR3 reads TGTGCCAGCAGCCAACGACAGGGGGAGTATTCACCCCTCCACTTT. Its protein is CASSQRQGEYSPLHF.

This clonotype has at least ten counts. The chain combines TRBV6-2 or TRBV6-3 with TRBJ1-2; tentative D call: TRBD1 (5 bases). V lost 6 bases to trimming and J lost 6 bases, with 23 bases between them. Germline V gene lookup returns CDR1 MNHEY and CDR2 SVGEGT. There are 16 residues in the CDR3. DNA for the CDR3: TGTGCCAGCAGGTCATACGCCCTACAGGATCCTCATGGCTACACCTTC. This sequence encodes CASRSYALQDPHGYTF.

This clonotype was counted ten times or more. J is TRBJ1-6 and V is TRBV7-9; TRBD1 might be the D (5 bases). The CDR3 sequence is 14 residues long. Germline CDR1 and CDR2: SEHNR and FQNEAQ (reference sequence). Trimming left V 2 bases short and J 5 bases short, with 7 bases between. CDR3 coding DNA: TGTGCCAGCAGCTTATCAGGGAATAATTCACCCCTCCACTTT. Translation: CASSLSGNNSPLHF.

This clonotype was picked up many times. The chain has TRBV15 and TRBJ2-5, with unresolved D. Germline assignment: CDR1 LNHNV and CDR2 YYDKDF (reference sequence). The CDR3 is made up of 13 amino acids. The V end was cut by 4 bases, the J end by 5 bases, with 11 bases between. The CDR3 loop reads CATSIKVLETQYF. The CDR3 region has the DNA TGTGCCACCAGCATTAAGGTTCTGGAGACCCAGTACTTC.

This clonotype was seen many times. One end of the junction does not line up with germline, which may come from a read error. CDR3 nucleotide sequence: TGTGCCAGCAGTGAAATCCGGACTAGCGGGGCCCTCACTTTT. Translation: CASSEIRTSGALTF. The J gene is TRBJ2-3, the V gene TRBV6-1; 12 nucleotides match TRBD2. The CDR3 length is 14 residues. In germline, CDR1 is MNHNS, CDR2 SASEGT.

By share of the sample, this clonotype is medium-sized. V and J are TRBV7-9 and TRBJ1-2; the D is unclear. This CDR3 region has 13 residues. With 1 base removed from V and 12 bases from J, the gap between germline ends came to 15 bases. Per the germline V gene, CDR1 is SEHNR and CDR2 is FQNEAQ (reference sequence). CDR3 in DNA: TGTGCCAGCAGCTTAGGACATACTCCCGCTCACACCTTC. Translation gives CASSLGHTPAHTF.

This clonotype appeared many times. The chain couples TRBV30 to TRBJ1-1; tentatively, D is TRBD1 (5 bases). V was trimmed by 0 bases and J by 5 bases, leaving 10 bases between them. The germline V gene encodes CDR1 GTSNPN and CDR2 SVGIG (reference sequence). The CDR3 is 13 residues long. CDR3 amino acids: CAWSVRAGTEAFF. The CDR3 nucleotides read TGTGCCTGGAGTGTAAGGGCAGGGACTGAAGCTTTCTTT.